One TCR beta chain is described in this entry. This specimen belongs to a study of blood T cell repertoires in COVID-19. CDR1 SGDLS and CDR2 YYNGEE come from the germline V gene. The CDR3 has 19 amino acids. With 1 base clipped from V and 0 bases from J, the junction kept 8 bases outside the gene matches. The assay was immunoSEQ multiplex PCR, and TCRdb's table has in-frame clones only and misses some. There are some 150,000 clones in the sample; approximately 84% occur only once, and about 1.5% lies in the top ten. A case of COVID-19 had been met by exposed participants within 2 weeks before study entry.

The chain uses TRBV9 and TRBJ2-6, with 9 bases that match TRBD1. The TCR sequence derives from a woman aged 18-35 years who had been exposed to COVID-19. The sample comprised PBMCs or T cells enriched from blood (not recorded which). The CDR3 sequence is CASSVPGQGKDSGANVLTF. The CDR3 DNA reads as TGTGCCAGCAGCGTACCGGGACAGGGAAAAGACTCTGGGGCCAACGTCCTGACTTTC.